A selection of T cell receptor beta chains follows, all from one sample in a study of tumor-infiltrating lymphocytes in localized non-small cell lung cancer. Assay: immunoSEQ multiplex PCR; the TCRdb copy retains only in-frame clones and omits some. Of under 15,000 clones listed, over 70% are singletons. Sequencing was performed on lung tumor tissue. The receptors originated from a human donor with non-small cell lung cancer. CDR3s include the opening cysteine and the closing phenylalanine or tryptophan. The D gene is left open where the match is weak. The size of a clone is reported for some rows only, either as once, few or many, or as a class for expanded clones.

V	J	D	size	CDR3	DNA
TRBV30	TRBJ1-2	-	-	CAGTEKTYRVTVRGYTF	TGTGCCGGAACCGAGAAGACGTACAGGGTTACCGTCCGTGGCTACACCTTC
TRBV29-1	TRBJ2-2	-	-	CSVQHRTNTGELFF	TGCAGCGTCCAACACCGGACGAACACCGGGGAGCTGTTTTTT
TRBV11-3	TRBJ2-6	TRBD1	-	CASSLGQGADSGANVLTF	TGTGCCAGCAGCTTAGGACAGGGGGCCGACTCTGGGGCCAACGTCCTGACTTTC
TRBV20-1	TRBJ2-7	-	-	CSTGRAYEQYF	TGCAGTACGGGACGGGCCTACGAGCAGTACTTC
TRBV5-6	TRBJ1-1	-	-	CASSLGGRPVYLGTEAFF	TGTGCCAGCAGCTTGGGGGGCAGGCCGGTTTATTTAGGCACTGAAGCTTTCTTT
TRBV18	TRBJ2-5	-	-	CASSPPLTDWYQETQYF	TGTGCCAGCTCACCACCCCTTACGGACTGGTACCAAGAGACCCAGTACTTC
TRBV7-8	TRBJ2-5	-	-	CASSLGGGAGEETQYF	TGTGCCAGCAGCTTAGGAGGGGGAGCGGGCGAAGAGACCCAGTACTTC
TRBV10-3	TRBJ2-1	-	-	CAISEGDNEQFF	TGTGCCATCAGTGAGGGGGACAATGAGCAGTTCTTC
TRBV6-5	TRBJ1-3	-	-	CASRPWGENTIYF	TGTGCCAGCAGACCCTGGGGGGAAAACACCATATATTTT
TRBV25-1	TRBJ2-7	-	medium-sized	CASSELGDEQYF	TGTGCCAGCAGTGAATTGGGCGACGAGCAGTACTTC
TRBV28	TRBJ2-1	TRBD1	once	CASSHTGTGGNEQFF	TGTGCCAGCAGTCATACCGGGACAGGGGGGAATGAGCAGTTCTTC
TRBV2	TRBJ2-3	-	few	CASSTWTTPVTQYF	TGTGCCAGCAGTACATGGACAACCCCAGTTACGCAGTATTTT
TRBV9	TRBJ2-7	-	few	CASSGPQYF	TGTGCCAGCAGCGGCCCGCAGTACTTC
TRBV6-5	TRBJ2-3	TRBD1	-	CASSYSRDGQGFLYF	TGTGCCAGCAGTTACTCGAGAGACGGACAGGGATTTTTGTATTTT
TRBV30	TRBJ2-1	-	-	CAWSVLSGWDEQFF	TGTGCCTGGAGTGTACTTTCGGGGTGGGATGAGCAGTTCTTC
TRBV5-1	TRBJ1-1	-	-	CASSPGQWGTTEAFF	TGCGCCAGCAGCCCCGGACAGTGGGGAACCACTGAAGCTTTCTTT
TRBV19	TRBJ1-1	-	-	CASSGTRTEAFF	TGTGCCAGTAGTGGGACACGTACTGAAGCTTTCTTT
TRBV19	TRBJ2-2	TRBD2	-	CASTYWVGRGASTGELFF	TGTGCCAGTACCTACTGGGTTGGGCGGGGGGCCAGCACCGGGGAGCTGTTTTTT
TRBV2	TRBJ2-1	-	-	CASSEDSGVQFF	TGTGCCAGCAGTGAAGATTCGGGGGTGCAGTTCTTC
TRBV4-3	TRBJ2-3	-	-	CASSQDRYFTDTQYF	TGCGCCAGCAGCCAAGATCGCTACTTCACAGATACGCAGTATTTT
TRBV5-1	TRBJ2-1	-	once	CASSLVPGNYNEQFF	TGCGCCAGCAGCTTGGTACCAGGAAACTACAATGAGCAGTTCTTC
TRBV7-2	TRBJ2-3	-	-	CASSLDGPLDTQYF	TGTGCCAGCAGCTTAGACGGCCCGCTAGATACGCAGTATTTT
TRBV2	TRBJ2-7	-	-	CASSEPFTYEQYF	TGTGCCAGCAGTGAACCTTTCACCTACGAGCAGTACTTC
TRBV6-5	TRBJ1-2	TRBD1	-	CASSFRGRNNYGYTF	TGTGCCAGCAGTTTCAGGGGGAGGAATAACTATGGCTACACCTTC
TRBV29-1	TRBJ2-5	-	-	CSVEGLQGKTQYF	TGCAGCGTTGAAGGACTACAAGGGAAGACCCAGTACTTC
TRBV5-6	TRBJ2-1	-	-	CASSFGGGYNLTYNEQFF	TGTGCCAGCAGCTTCGGCGGCGGATACAACTTGACCTACAATGAGCAGTTCTTC
TRBV10-2	TRBJ2-5	-	-	CASSGPLGYRIETQYF	TGCGCCAGCAGTGGTCCCCTGGGTTACCGCATAGAGACCCAGTACTTC
TRBV4-1	TRBJ1-5	-	-	CASSQEQLSNQPQHF	TGCGCCAGCAGCCAAGAACAGCTATCCAATCAGCCCCAGCATTTT
TRBV5-1	TRBJ1-4	-	-	CASSLGVGGNEKLFF	TGCGCCAGCAGCCTGGGGGTAGGGGGAAATGAAAAACTGTTTTTT
TRBV28	TRBJ2-6	TRBD1	-	CASSPRTGRSGANVLTF	TGTGCCAGCAGTCCCCGGACAGGGCGCTCTGGGGCCAACGTCCTGACTTTC
TRBV4-1	TRBJ1-5	-	-	CASSPGDRFWNQPQHF	TGCGCCAGCAGCCCGGGAGACAGGTTTTGGAATCAGCCCCAGCATTTT
TRBV27	TRBJ2-3	-	-	CASSWGADTQYF	TGTGCCAGCAGTTGGGGTGCAGATACGCAGTATTTT
TRBV2	TRBJ1-2	-	-	CASIPDLGGGYTF	TGTGCCAGCATCCCGGACCTTGGGGGGGGCTACACCTTC
TRBV6-1	TRBJ2-1	-	-	CASSEVGGYNEQFF	TGTGCCAGCAGTGAAGTTGGGGGCTACAATGAGCAGTTCTTC
TRBV30	TRBJ2-1	-	few	CAWSPYNEQFF	TGTGCCTGGAGTCCTTACAATGAGCAGTTCTTC
TRBV28	TRBJ1-2	-	-	CASSLWSYLDGYTF	TGTGCCAGCAGTTTATGGAGTTACCTTGATGGCTACACCTTC
TRBV10-2	TRBJ2-7	TRBD2	-	CASSLGAWGLAESYEQYF	TGCGCCAGCAGTTTGGGAGCCTGGGGACTAGCAGAATCCTACGAGCAGTACTTC
TRBV5-1	TRBJ2-2	TRBD2	-	CASSLGASGISGELFF	TGCGCCAGCAGCTTGGGGGCTAGCGGAATCTCCGGGGAGCTGTTTTTT
TRBV6-6	TRBJ2-1	TRBD1	-	CASSYPGQGAVEQFF	TGTGCCAGCAGTTACCCGGGACAGGGGGCTGTTGAGCAGTTCTTC
TRBV6-5	TRBJ2-1	-	-	CASSYYQGGGNEQFF	TGTGCCAGCAGTTACTATCAGGGGGGGGGCAATGAGCAGTTCTTC